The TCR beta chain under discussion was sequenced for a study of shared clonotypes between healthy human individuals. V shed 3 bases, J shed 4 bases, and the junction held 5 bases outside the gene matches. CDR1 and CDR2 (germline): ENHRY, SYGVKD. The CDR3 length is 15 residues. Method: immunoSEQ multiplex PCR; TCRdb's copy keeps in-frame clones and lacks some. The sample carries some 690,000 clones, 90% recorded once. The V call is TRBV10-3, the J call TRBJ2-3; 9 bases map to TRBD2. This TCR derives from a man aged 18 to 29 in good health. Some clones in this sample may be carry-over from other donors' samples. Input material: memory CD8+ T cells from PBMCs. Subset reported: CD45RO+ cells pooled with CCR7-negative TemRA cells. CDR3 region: CAISDNSGSADTQYF. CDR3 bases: TGTGCCATCAGTGATAATAGCGGGAGCGCAGATACGCAGTATTTT.